One T cell receptor beta chain is described in this entry. The data were taken from a study of blood T cell repertoires in COVID-19. V was trimmed by 3 bases and J by 0 bases, leaving 18 bases between them. This CDR3 contains 17 residues. Germline V gene data show CDR1 as MDHEN and CDR2 as SYDVKM. Libraries were prepared by immunoSEQ multiplex PCR; TCRdb keeps only in-frame clonotypes and omits some of them. Here the sample spans around 63,000 clones, more than 75% being singletons. The chain is built from TRBV28 and TRBJ2-7, with no clear D. This sequence was found in a man aged 55 to 69 with acute or convalescent COVID-19. The sequencing sample was made of peripheral blood. CDR3 DNA sequence: TGTGCCAGCAGTTTTGTGGGCAAGGCAGTAAACTCCTACGAGCAGTACTTC. It yields the protein CASSFVGKAVNSYEQYF. Variable domain in full (rest from reference TRBV28 and TRBJ2-7): DVKVTQSSRYLVKRTGEKVFLECVQDMDHENMFWYRQDPGLGLRLIYFSYDVKMKEKGDIPEGYSVSREKKERFSLILESASTNQTSMYLCASSFVGKAVNSYEQYFGPGTRLTVT.